This is a list of T cell receptor beta chains from one sample in a study of blood T cell repertoires in COVID-19. Generated by immunoSEQ multiplex PCR, the TCRdb table keeps only in-frame clones and is missing some. The sample has about 160,000 clones; over 80% are singletons. The sequencing input was peripheral blood. These TCRs come from a woman aged 60-70 years who had recovered from COVID-19. Each CDR3 is given with its conserved first and last residue.

CDR3,V
CASSLWQKTQYF,TRBV28
CASSFENRPFYEQYF,TRBV27
CASSLALAGDNEQFF,TRBV7-2
CASSLAGTSGGRKFF,TRBV7-9
CASSLGTGGATDTQYF,TRBV5-8
CATHPSGSSGNEQFF,TRBV25-1
CSVRALADAYEQYF,TRBV29-1
CASSELGQGDEQFF,TRBV2
CASKTGATNEKLFF,TRBV5-1
CASKGTGGVKAFF,TRBV12-3/TRBV12-4
CATSDRDTQETQYF,TRBV24-1
CASSLAAGEKLFF,TRBV5-1
CASSLGSRGQETQYF,TRBV5-1
CASSSTTSTGELFF,TRBV5-1
CASSLRGQGGGGYTF,TRBV6-6
CASSPGQGARAEAFF,TRBV14
CASSEQGRGNEQYF,TRBV2
CASSPGFLEQYF,TRBV12-3/TRBV12-4
CASSSPRGRETQYF,TRBV28
CATSDPPGQAYNEQFF,TRBV24-1
CASSPKTGVNTEAFF,TRBV3-1/TRBV3-2
CASSLETGDFSNQPQHF,TRBV28
CASSQVRDTGELFF,TRBV3-1/TRBV3-2
CASSRGHDSTF,TRBV19
CASSGRQGENTEAFF,TRBV7-9
CASSSRGRDWSYEQYF,TRBV11-2
CASNILGQTVGEQYF,TRBV28
CASSPTGRQNQPQHF,TRBV28
CASRFTGIRTGAREPQHF,TRBV28
CASSYFQETQYF,TRBV7-6
CASSYSTGQGQPQHF,TRBV27
CASSRHSGGQASYEQYF,TRBV5-1
CASRVREGNTIYF,TRBV10-2
CASSSLQGSYEQYF,TRBV27
CASSLFTANSNQPQHF,TRBV28
CASSYSGATNEKLFF,TRBV6-5
CASSRQREGTEAFF,TRBV7-3
CASSLGKGVYNEQFF,TRBV11-3
CSASTPARGTEAFF,TRBV20-1
CASSLQDSPLHF,TRBV18